This TCR beta chain was captured in a study of T-cell reconstitution after alpha-beta-depleted transplantation in children (dated by TCRdb to 2016 to 2018). About the study as a whole: Using TCR repertoire profiling, the study followed T-cell immune reconstitution in a quantitative way in children after TCRalphabeta/CD19-depleted allogeneic hematopoietic cell transplantation.

Between the V and J ends, shortened by 1 base and 5 bases respectively, the junction contains 14 bases. Taken from cysteine to phenylalanine, the CDR3 has 15 residues. Only CDR3 DNA is held: 45 bases, read in frame from base 1. The CDR1 and CDR2 encoded by the germline V gene are SGHTA and FQGNSA. Broad study findings and their caveats: Hyperexpanded clone frequencies declined over subsequent months; after one year, T-cell counts and TCRbeta diversity were mostly attributed to newly produced T cells. About two months after transplant, the apparently early recovery of alphabetaT-cell counts reportedly depended on just several hundred clones that had expanded rapidly and came from non-depleted graft cells. The high TCRbeta diversity at day 60 in some patients was ascribed to recipient T cells and intrathymic progenitors that had survived conditioning.

This sample's treatment or condition label indicates: allogeneic hematopoietic cell transplantation with graft depleted of TCRalphabeta T cells and CD19 B cells. The children who served as transplant recipients had been given grafts of TCRalphabeta/CD19-depleted allogeneic hematopoietic cells. Library preparation was by PCR. Reads for this sample came from an Illumina HiSeq 2500. TCR library preparation used molecular barcoding, with unique molecular identifiers applied to normalize quantification of the TCRbeta repertoire. TCRdb applied fastp at Q25 and MiXCR to the public reads, then kept only in-frame beta chains. Entries are consolidated by CDR3 protein sequence, retaining the most common genes and DNA. Counted in this sample were fewer than 150,000 distinct CDR3 sequences; around a tenth of them appeared once. The ten largest make up nearly 25% of the sample. This clonotype was observed a handful of times. The antigen it recognizes is unknown. Base-call qualities are not available, and no considerably larger clone is one nucleotide away.

Rearrangement joined TRBV7-2 to TRBJ2-5, with a tentative D call of TRBD1 or TRBD2, each matching 6 bases. This material consisted of PBMCs, mostly from graft donor cells, taken 180 days after TCRalphabeta/CD19-depleted stem cell transplant. The clonotype originates from a girl less than two years old who had a stem cell transplant for combined immunodeficiency, so the T cells may come from the graft donor. The DNA sequence reads TGTGCCAGCAGCTTAGGCGGGACATTCAGGGAGACCCAGTACTTC. This gives the protein CASSLGGTFRETQYF.